Included here is one TCR beta chain sequence, with context. This sample is drawn from a study of cytomegalovirus exposure and HLA in healthy donors. Amplification used 60 Vbeta primers and 13 Jbeta primers. Assay used: immunoSEQ multiplex PCR; TCRdb lists only in-frame clones, some missing. The table includes 160,000 or so clones, about 80% detected once. CDR3 length: 13 residues. Germline assignment: CDR1 SGDLS and CDR2 YYNGEE. The ends lost 4 bases at V and 5 bases at J; junction bases unmatched: 3. This chain connects TRBV9 to TRBJ2-5, with TRBD2 matching over 9 bases. Specimen: PBMCs. The clonotype originates from a young man in good health and CMV-seropositive. The CDR3 coding sequence is TGTGCCAGCAGCCCCGGACTAGCGGAGACCCAGTACTTC. Residues: CASSPGLAETQYF.